This T cell receptor beta chain was captured in a study of CD8 T cells in ankylosing spondylitis. General observations from the study: Some of these motif variants have turned up before, in reports on reactive arthritis synovial fluid and blood. Disease-linked clones displayed a CD8+ phenotype and appeared relatively rarely in peripheral blood. Researchers reportedly found disease-linked clones significantly enriched in matched ankylosing spondylitis synovial fluid. The study identified a TCR beta motif of about eight highly homologous variants that appeared characteristic of ankylosing spondylitis blood.

Quantitative molecular-barcoded 5'-RACE generated the TCR beta libraries. One entry per CDR3 protein, called by TCRdb with MiXCR from the 5' RACE reads. The table records approximately 300,000 distinct CDR3 sequences, roughly 8% of them present only once. In regard to this clonotype: Its antigen is as yet unknown.

The CDR3 consists of 16 residues. Germline loops: CDR1 LGHNA, CDR2 YSLEER. V was clipped by 0 bases and J by 4 bases, with 16 bases between them. The sample was blood, either unsorted or a sorted T cell fraction (not recorded which). The chain carries TRBV4-3 and TRBJ2-7; D perhaps matches TRBD1 (6 bases). The sequence came from a male donor with ankylosing spondylitis. The CDR3, as DNA: TGCGCCAGCAGCCAAGAAGGAGTACAGGGATCGTACGAGCAGTACTTC. Residues: CASSQEGVQGSYEQYF.